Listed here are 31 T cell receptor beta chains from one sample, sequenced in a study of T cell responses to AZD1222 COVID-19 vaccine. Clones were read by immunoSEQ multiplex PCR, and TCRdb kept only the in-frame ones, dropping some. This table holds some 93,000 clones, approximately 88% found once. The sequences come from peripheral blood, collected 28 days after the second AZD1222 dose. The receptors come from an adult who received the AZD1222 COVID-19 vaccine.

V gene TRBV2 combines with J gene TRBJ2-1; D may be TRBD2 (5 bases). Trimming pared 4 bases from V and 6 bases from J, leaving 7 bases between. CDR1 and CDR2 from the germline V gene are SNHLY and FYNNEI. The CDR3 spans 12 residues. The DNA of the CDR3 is TGTGCCAGCAGTGCGGGATTCAATGAGCAGTTCTTC. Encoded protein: CASSAGFNEQFF.

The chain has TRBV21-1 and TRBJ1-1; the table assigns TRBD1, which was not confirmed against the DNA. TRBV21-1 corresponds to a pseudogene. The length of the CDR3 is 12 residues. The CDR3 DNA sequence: TGTGCCAGCAGCAGCAGGGGCACTGAAGCTTTCTTT. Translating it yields CASSSRGTEAFF.

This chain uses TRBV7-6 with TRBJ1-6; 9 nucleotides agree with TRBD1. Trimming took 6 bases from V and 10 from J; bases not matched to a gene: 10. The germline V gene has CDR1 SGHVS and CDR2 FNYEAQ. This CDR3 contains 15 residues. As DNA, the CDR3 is TGTGCCAGCAGTTATCGGGACAGGGCTCGGTCACCCCTCCACTTT. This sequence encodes CASSYRDRARSPLHF.

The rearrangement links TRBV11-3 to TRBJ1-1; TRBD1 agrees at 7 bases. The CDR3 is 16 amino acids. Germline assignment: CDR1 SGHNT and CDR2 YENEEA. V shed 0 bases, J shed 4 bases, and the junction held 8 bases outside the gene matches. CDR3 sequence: CASSLDGGAGGTEAFF. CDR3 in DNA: TGTGCCAGCAGCTTAGACGGAGGGGCAGGGGGCACTGAAGCTTTCTTT.

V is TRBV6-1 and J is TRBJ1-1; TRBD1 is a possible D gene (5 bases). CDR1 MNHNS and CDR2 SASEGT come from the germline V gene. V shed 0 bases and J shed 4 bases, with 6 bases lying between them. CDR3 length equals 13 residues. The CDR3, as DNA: TGTGCCAGCAGTGAAGCGGGGGGCACTGAAGCTTTCTTT. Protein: CASSEAGGTEAFF.

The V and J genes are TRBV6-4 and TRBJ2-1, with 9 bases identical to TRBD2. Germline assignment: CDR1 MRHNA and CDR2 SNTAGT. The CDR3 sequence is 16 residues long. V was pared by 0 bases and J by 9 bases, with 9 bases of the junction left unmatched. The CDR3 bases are TGTGCCAGCAGTGACTCTAGCGGGAGCCTGCTTAGTGAGCAGTTCTTC. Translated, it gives CASSDSSGSLLSEQFF.

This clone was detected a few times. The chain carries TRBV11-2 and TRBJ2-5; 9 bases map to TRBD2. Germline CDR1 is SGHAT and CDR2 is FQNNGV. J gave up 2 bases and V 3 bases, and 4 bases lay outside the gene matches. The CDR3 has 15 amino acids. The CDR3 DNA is TGTGCCAGCAGCTTGGGACTAGCAACGCAAGAGACCCAGTACTTC. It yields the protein CASSLGLATQETQYF.

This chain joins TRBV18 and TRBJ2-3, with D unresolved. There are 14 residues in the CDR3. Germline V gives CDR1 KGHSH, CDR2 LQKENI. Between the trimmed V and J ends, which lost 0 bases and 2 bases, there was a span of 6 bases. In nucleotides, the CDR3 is TGTGCCAGCTCACCACCGGGCCTCACAGATACGCAGTATTTT. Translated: CASSPPGLTDTQYF. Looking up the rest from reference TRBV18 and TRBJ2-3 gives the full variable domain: NAGVMQNPRHLVRRRGQEARLRCSPMKGHSHVYWYRQLPEEGLKFMVYLQKENIIDESGMPKERFSAEFPKEGPSILRIQQVVRGDSAAYFCASSPPGLTDTQYFGPGTRLTVL.

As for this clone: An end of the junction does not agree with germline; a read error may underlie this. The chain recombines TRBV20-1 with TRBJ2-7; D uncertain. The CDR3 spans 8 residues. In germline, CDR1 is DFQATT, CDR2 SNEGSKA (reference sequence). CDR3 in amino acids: CSAQGIRF. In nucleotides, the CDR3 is TGCAGTGCCCAAGGGATTCGGTTC.

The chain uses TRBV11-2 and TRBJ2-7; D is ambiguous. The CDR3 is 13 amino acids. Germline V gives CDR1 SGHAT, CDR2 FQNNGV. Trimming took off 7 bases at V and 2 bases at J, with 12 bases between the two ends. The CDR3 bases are TGTGCCAGCACCCTTCCCGGAACCTACGAGCAGTACTTC. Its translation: CASTLPGTYEQYF.

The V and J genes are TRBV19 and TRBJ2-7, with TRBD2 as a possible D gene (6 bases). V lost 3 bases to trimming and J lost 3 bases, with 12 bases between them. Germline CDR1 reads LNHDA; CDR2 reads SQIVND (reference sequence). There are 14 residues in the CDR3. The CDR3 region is CASSMSGGVYEQYF. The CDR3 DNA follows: TGTGCCAGTAGTATGAGTGGAGGGGTCTACGAGCAGTACTTC.

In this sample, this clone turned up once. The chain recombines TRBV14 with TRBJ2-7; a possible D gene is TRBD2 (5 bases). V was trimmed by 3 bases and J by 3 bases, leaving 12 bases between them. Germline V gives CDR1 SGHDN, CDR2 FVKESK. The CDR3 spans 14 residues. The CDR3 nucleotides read TGTGCCAGCAGCCAGCCCTCGAGGGTCTACGAGCAGTACTTC. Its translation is CASSQPSRVYEQYF.

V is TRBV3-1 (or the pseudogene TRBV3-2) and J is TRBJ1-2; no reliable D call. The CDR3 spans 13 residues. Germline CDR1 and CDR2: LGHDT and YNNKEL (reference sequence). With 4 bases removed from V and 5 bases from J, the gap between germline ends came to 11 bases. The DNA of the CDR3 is TGTGCCAGCAGCCCGACGGCGGGATATGGCTACACCTTC. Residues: CASSPTAGYGYTF.

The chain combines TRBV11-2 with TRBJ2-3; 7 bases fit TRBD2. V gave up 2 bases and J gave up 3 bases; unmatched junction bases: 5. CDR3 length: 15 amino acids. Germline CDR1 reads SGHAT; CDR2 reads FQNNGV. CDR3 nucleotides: TGTGCCAGCAGCTTATATAGCGGGCGTACAGATACGCAGTATTTT. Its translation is CASSLYSGRTDTQYF. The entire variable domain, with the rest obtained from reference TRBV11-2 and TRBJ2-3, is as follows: EAGVAQSPRYKIIEKRQSVAFWCNPISGHATLYWYQQILGQGPKLLIQFQNNGVVDDSQLPKDRFSAERLKGVDSTLKIQPAKLEDSAVYLCASSLYSGRTDTQYFGPGTRLTVL.

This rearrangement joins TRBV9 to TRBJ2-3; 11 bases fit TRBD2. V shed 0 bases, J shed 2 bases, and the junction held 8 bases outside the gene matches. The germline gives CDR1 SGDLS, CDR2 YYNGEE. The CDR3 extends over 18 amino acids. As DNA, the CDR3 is TGTGCCAGCAGCGTAGTCCCAACTAGCGGGGGAGCCACAGATACGCAGTATTTT. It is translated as CASSVVPTSGGATDTQYF.

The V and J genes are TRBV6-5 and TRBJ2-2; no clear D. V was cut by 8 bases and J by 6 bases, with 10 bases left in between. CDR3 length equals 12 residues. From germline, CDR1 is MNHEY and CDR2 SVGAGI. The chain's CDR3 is CASGQVAGELFF. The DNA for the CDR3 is TGTGCCAGCGGGCAGGTCGCCGGGGAGCTGTTTTTT.

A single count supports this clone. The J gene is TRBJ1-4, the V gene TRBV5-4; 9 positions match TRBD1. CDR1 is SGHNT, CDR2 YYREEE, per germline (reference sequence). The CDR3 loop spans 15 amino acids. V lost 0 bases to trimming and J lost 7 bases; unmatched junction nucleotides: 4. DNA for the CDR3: TGTGCCAGCAGCTTGGACACAGGGGGCAGTGAAAAACTGTTTTTT. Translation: CASSLDTGGSEKLFF.

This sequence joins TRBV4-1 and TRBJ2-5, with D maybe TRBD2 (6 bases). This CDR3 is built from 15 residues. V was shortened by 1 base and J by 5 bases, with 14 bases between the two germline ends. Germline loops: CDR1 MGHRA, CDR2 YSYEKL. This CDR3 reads CASSQGSGDFETQYF. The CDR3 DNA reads TGCGCCAGCAGCCAAGGTTCGGGGGATTTTGAGACCCAGTACTTC.

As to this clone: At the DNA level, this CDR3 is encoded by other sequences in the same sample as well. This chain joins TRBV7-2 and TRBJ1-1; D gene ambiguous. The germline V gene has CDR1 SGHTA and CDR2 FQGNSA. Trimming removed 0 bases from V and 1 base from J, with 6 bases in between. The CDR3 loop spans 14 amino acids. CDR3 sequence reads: CASSLATANTEAFF. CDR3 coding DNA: TGTGCCAGCAGCTTAGCCACGGCGAACACTGAAGCTTTCTTT.

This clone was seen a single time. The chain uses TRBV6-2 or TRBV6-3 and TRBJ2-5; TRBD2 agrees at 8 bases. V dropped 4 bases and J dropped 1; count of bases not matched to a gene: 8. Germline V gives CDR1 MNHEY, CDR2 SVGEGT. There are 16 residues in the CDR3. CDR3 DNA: TGTGCCAGCAGTTGGGGGACTAGGTCGTTCCAAGAGACCCAGTACTTC. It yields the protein CASSWGTRSFQETQYF.

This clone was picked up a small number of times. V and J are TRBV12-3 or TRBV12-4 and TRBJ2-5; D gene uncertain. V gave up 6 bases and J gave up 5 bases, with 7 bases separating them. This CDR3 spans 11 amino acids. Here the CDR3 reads CASSTGETQYF. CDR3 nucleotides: TGTGCCAGCAGCACTGGTGAGACCCAGTACTTC.

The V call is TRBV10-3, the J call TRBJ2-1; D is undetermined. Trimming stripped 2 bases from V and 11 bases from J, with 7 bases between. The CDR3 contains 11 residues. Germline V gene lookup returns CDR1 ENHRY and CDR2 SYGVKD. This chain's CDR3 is CAISEGFKQFF. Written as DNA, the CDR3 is TGTGCCATCAGTGAGGGGTTTAAGCAGTTCTTC.

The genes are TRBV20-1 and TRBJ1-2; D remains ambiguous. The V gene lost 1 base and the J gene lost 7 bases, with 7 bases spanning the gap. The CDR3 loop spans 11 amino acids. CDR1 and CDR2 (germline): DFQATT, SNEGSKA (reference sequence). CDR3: CSARVPSGYTF. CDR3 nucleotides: TGCAGTGCTAGAGTCCCTAGTGGCTACACCTTC.

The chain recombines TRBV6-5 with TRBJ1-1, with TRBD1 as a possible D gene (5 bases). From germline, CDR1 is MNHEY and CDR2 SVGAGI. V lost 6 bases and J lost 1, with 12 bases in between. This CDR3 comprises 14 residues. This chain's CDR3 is CASRAGTGNTEAFF. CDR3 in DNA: TGTGCCAGCAGAGCCGGGACGGGGAACACTGAAGCTTTCTTT.

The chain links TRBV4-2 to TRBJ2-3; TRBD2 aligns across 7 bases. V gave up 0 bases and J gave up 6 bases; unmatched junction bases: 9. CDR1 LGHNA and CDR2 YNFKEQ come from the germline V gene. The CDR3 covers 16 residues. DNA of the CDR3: TGTGCCAGCAGCCAAGATCTGGACGGGGGGTCGGATACGCAGTATTTT. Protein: CASSQDLDGGSDTQYF.

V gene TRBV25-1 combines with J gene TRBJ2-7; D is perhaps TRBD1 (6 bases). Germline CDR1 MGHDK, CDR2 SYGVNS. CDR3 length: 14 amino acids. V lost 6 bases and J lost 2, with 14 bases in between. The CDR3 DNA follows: TGTGCCAGCAGGTCAACAGGGAATCCCTACGAGCAGTACTTC. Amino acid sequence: CASRSTGNPYEQYF.

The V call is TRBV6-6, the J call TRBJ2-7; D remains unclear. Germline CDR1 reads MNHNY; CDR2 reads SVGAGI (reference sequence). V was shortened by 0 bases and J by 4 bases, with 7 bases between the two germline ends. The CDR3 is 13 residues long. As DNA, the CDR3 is TGTGCCAGCAGTTACTCTTGGGGATACGAGCAGTACTTC. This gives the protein CASSYSWGYEQYF.

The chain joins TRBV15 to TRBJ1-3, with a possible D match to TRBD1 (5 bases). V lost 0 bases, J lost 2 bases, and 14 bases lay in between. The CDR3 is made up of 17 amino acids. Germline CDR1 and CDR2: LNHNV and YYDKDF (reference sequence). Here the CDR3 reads CATSRDPRPGTGNTIYF. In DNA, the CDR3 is TGTGCCACCAGCAGAGATCCCCGTCCAGGGACTGGAAACACCATATATTTT.

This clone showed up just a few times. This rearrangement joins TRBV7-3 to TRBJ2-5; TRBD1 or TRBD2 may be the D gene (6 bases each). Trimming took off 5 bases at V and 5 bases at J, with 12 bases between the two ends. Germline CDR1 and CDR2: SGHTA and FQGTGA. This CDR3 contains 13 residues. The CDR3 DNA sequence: TGTGCCAGCAGCCCGGTCGGGGGCGAGACCCAGTACTTC. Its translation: CASSPVGGETQYF.

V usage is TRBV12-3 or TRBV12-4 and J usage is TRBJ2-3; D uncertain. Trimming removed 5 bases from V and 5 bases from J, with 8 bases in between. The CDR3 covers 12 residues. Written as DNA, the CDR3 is TGTGCCAGCAGTATAACGGGAGATACGCAGTATTTT. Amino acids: CASSITGDTQYF.

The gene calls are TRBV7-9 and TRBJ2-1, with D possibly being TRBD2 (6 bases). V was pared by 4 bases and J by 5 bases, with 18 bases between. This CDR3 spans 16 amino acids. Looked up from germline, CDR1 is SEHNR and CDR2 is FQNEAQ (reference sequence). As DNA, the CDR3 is TGTGCCAGCAGCTCCGGACTATCCCTCGATGACAATGAGCAGTTCTTC. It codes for CASSSGLSLDDNEQFF. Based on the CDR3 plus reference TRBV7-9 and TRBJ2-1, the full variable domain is DTGVSQNPRHKITKRGQNVTFRCDPISEHNRLYWYRQTLGQGPEFLTYFQNEAQLEKSRLLSDRFSAERPKGSFSTLEIQRTEQGDSAMYLCASSSGLSLDDNEQFFGPGTRLTVL.